Shown below are 14 T cell receptor beta chains from a single sample sequenced in a study of identical twins. TCRdb called the 5' RACE reads again in MiXCR, with one record for every CDR3 protein. The sample has some 690,000 distinct CDR3 sequences, about 20% seen once. These data also featured in a second study, about T cells expressing NK-cell markers.

The sample comprised PBMCs. Every receptor here comes from a woman aged 18-29 years in good health.

This clonotype was seen a few times. The V gene is TRBV5-1, the J gene TRBJ2-7; D is possibly TRBD2 (6 bases). The V gene lost 5 bases and the J gene lost 0 bases, with 15 bases spanning the gap. This CDR3 is 15 amino acids long. Germline V CDR1 and CDR2: SGHRS, YFSETQ. In DNA form, the CDR3 reads TGCGCCAGCAGAGGCCCGGGGGACTCCTCCTACGAGCAGTACTTC. It codes for CASRGPGDSSYEQYF.

The chain links TRBV24-1 to TRBJ2-5; the D call may be TRBD1 or TRBD2 (5 bases each). V was pared by 4 bases and J by 5 bases, with 16 bases between. This CDR3 comprises 15 residues. CDR1 is KGHDR and CDR2 is SFDVKD in the germline V gene. Written as DNA, the CDR3 is TGTGCCACCAGTGAGTCGAGGGACCCTCAGGAGACCCAGTACTTC. Translation: CATSESRDPQETQYF.

This CDR3 reads CASSLEREETQYF. The CDR3 bases are TGTGCCAGCAGCTTAGAGCGGGAAGAGACCCAGTACTTC. The J gene is TRBJ2-5, the V gene TRBV7-6; tentative D call: TRBD2 (6 bases). CDR1 and CDR2 from the germline V gene are SGHVS and FNYEAQ. There are 13 residues in the CDR3. Trimming cost V 1 base and J 3 bases, with 6 bases left between them. Combining the CDR3 with reference TRBV7-6 and TRBJ2-5 gives the whole variable domain GAGVSQSPRYKVTKRGQDVALRCDPISGHVSLYWYRQALGQGPEFLTYFNYEAQQDKSGLPNDRFSAERPEGSISTLTIQRTEQRDSAMYRCASSLEREETQYFGPGTRLLVL.

The V call is TRBV5-6, the J call TRBJ2-7; 8 positions match TRBD2. The ends lost 4 bases at V and 6 bases at J; junction bases unmatched: 9. Germline assignment: CDR1 SGHDT and CDR2 YYEEEE. CDR3 length equals 14 residues. DNA for the CDR3: TGTGCCAGCAGCCGTGGACTAGCTGGGAGCGAGCAGTACTTC. Residues: CASSRGLAGSEQYF.

The rearrangement uses TRBV4-2 and TRBJ2-5; 8 bases are shared with TRBD2. CDR3 length: 15 amino acids. From germline, CDR1 is LGHNA and CDR2 YNFKEQ. V was clipped by 0 bases and J by 5 bases; unmatched bases: 5. Here the CDR3 reads CASSQDPGGPETQYF. The DNA of the CDR3 is TGTGCCAGCAGCCAAGATCCGGGGGGGCCGGAGACCCAGTACTTC.

At least ten counts were recorded for this clonotype. The chain joins TRBV7-2 to TRBJ1-1; no reliable D call. Trimming took off 2 bases at V and 7 bases at J, with 14 bases between the two ends. This CDR3 comprises 14 residues. Germline V gene data show CDR1 as SGHTA and CDR2 as FQGNSA. This chain's CDR3 is CASSLISWRREAFF. CDR3 coding DNA: TGTGCCAGCAGCTTAATTTCGTGGCGGCGTGAAGCTTTCTTT.

This clonotype came up a few times. This chain links TRBV18 with TRBJ2-7; no clear D gene. CDR1 is KGHSH and CDR2 is LQKENI in the germline V gene. V was clipped by 0 bases and J by 4 bases, with 7 bases between them. This CDR3 region has 13 residues. The CDR3 DNA follows: TGTGCCAGCTCACCACCGGGGATTTACGAGCAGTACTTC. It specifies CASSPPGIYEQYF.

This clonotype was detected only a few times. V gene TRBV6-1 combines with J gene TRBJ2-5, with 14 bases fitting TRBD2. Germline V lookup: CDR1 MNHNS, CDR2 SASEGT. After removal of 5 bases from V and 4 bases from J, the junction contained 6 bases not matched to a gene. The CDR3 spans 16 residues. This CDR3 is CASSTGLAGEGETQYF. DNA of the CDR3: TGTGCCAGCAGTACGGGACTAGCGGGAGAGGGAGAGACCCAGTACTTC.

This chain uses TRBV2 with TRBJ2-1; no clear D gene. In germline, CDR1 is SNHLY, CDR2 FYNNEI. Trimming pared 3 bases from V and 6 bases from J, leaving 9 bases between. This CDR3 is built from 13 residues. The CDR3, as DNA: TGTGCCAGCAGTGAGCCCTACCTCAATGAGCAGTTCTTC. As protein: CASSEPYLNEQFF.

This clonotype appeared a few times. This rearrangement joins TRBV4-3 to TRBJ2-7; tentative D call: TRBD2 (6 bases). CDR3 size: 15 residues. V was trimmed by 0 bases and J by 3 bases, leaving 12 bases between them. Germline values: CDR1 LGHNA, CDR2 YSLEER. The CDR3 coding sequence is TGCGCCAGCAGCCAAGATCAGTCAGCGGGCTACGAGCAGTACTTC. It translates to CASSQDQSAGYEQYF.

This clonotype came up many times. The chain employs TRBV4-1 and TRBJ2-5, with D unclear. The CDR3 extends over 15 amino acids. V was shortened by 4 bases and J by 4 bases, with 16 bases between the two germline ends. The V gene's germline CDR1 is MGHRA and CDR2 YSYEKL. As DNA, the CDR3 is TGCGCCAGCAGCCCCCATCCCTCAGAGGTAGAGACCCAGTACTTC. Protein sequence: CASSPHPSEVETQYF.

This clonotype was seen a few times. V usage is TRBV7-9 and J usage is TRBJ2-1, with D perhaps TRBD2 (7 bases). Germline CDR1 reads SEHNR; CDR2 reads FQNEAQ (reference sequence). The V gene lost 5 bases and the J gene lost 10 bases, with 24 bases spanning the gap. CDR3 length: 16 amino acids. This chain's CDR3 is CASSHAGAKRHREQFF. The CDR3 bases are TGTGCCAGCAGCCACGCGGGGGCAAAGAGGCACAGGGAGCAGTTCTTC.

The chain is built from TRBV10-3 and TRBJ2-7, with D possibly being TRBD1 (5 bases). The germline V gene encodes CDR1 ENHRY and CDR2 SYGVKD. Trimming stripped 6 bases from V and 6 bases from J, with 15 bases between. The CDR3 totals 13 residues. CDR3 sequence: CAIRAGNDREQYF. The CDR3 DNA reads TGTGCCATCAGGGCAGGGAACGACCGCGAGCAGTACTTC.

This chain joins TRBV20-1 and TRBJ1-5, with 9 nucleotides matching TRBD1. The germline gives CDR1 DFQATT, CDR2 SNEGSKA (reference sequence). The V gene end was trimmed by 5 bases and the J gene end by 6 bases; junction bases not matched to a gene: 8. The CDR3 consists of 14 residues. CDR3 residues: CSALQGATGQPQHF. Written as DNA, the CDR3 is TGCAGTGCTCTACAGGGGGCGACGGGTCAGCCCCAGCATTTT.